Described below is a single T cell receptor (beta chain) sequence and its context. TCR beta sequencing covered blood CD8+ and CD4+ T cells. The sample belongs to a study of CD8 T cells in Susac syndrome. Overall study: Active disease was present in six of the sequenced Susac syndrome patients, whereas roughly 8 of them were in remission.

With random hexamers, reverse transcription was performed on about 0.5 to 1 ug of RNA. TCRdb reprocessed the immunoSEQ multiplex PCR reads via MiXCR and lists one record per CDR3 protein. Counted here are over 150,000 distinct CDR3 sequences, around 94% occurring once; the ten biggest clones make up around 0.094%. The length of the CDR3 is 13 residues. In germline, CDR1 is SNHLY, CDR2 FYNNEI. The germline V and J ends were trimmed by 9 bases and 3 bases, with 12 bases remaining between them. Sequencing was performed on CD4+ T cells from PBMCs. The receptor was derived from a human donor with Susac syndrome. V usage is TRBV2 and J usage is TRBJ2-1; weak D call: TRBD1 (5 bases). The CDR3 is CARTVTNYNEQFF. The DNA of the CDR3 is TGTGCCAGGACAGTTACAAACTACAATGAGCAGTTCTTC.